Shown below are 28 T cell receptor beta chains from a single sample sequenced in a study of a mutant IDH1 vaccine in newly diagnosed glioma. The sample's time point: week 47, end of study. In every dose of vaccine, 300 ug of mutant IDH1 20-mer peptide was given alongside topical imiquimod. Their antigens are not known. Sequenced by immunoSEQ multiplex PCR; TCRdb stores in-frame clones only, minus some. The table lists tens of thousands of clones, roughly four fifths of them singletons. Sample: PBMCs, taken from a glioma patient whose treatment included an IDH1 peptide vaccine. The origin of the receptors is a man in his thirties or forties with glioma.

This chain uses TRBV9 with TRBJ1-3; D might be TRBD1 (5 bases). With 3 bases removed from V and 4 bases from J, the gap between germline ends came to 11 bases. The length of the CDR3 is 14 residues. Germline CDR1 reads SGDLS; CDR2 reads YYNGEE. CDR3 in amino acids: CASSASYRGNTIYF. DNA of the CDR3: TGTGCCAGCAGCGCATCCTACAGGGGAAACACCATATATTTT. Complete variable domain (other parts from reference TRBV9 and TRBJ1-3): DSGVTQTPKHLITATGQRVTLRCSPRSGDLSVYWYQQSLDQGLQFLIQYYNGEERAKGNILERFSAQQFPDLHSELNLSSLELGDSALYFCASSASYRGNTIYFGEGSWLTVV.

J is TRBJ1-6 and V is TRBV5-5; 9 nucleotides match TRBD1. The J segment lost 7 bases and the V segment lost 0 bases, leaving 8 bases of the junction unmatched. The CDR3 is 17 amino acids. Germline CDR1 is SGHKS and CDR2 is YYEKEE (reference sequence). CDR3 bases: TGTGCCAGCAGCTTGGCCGTGTTCGGGACAGGGAATTCACCCCTCCACTTT. Its protein product is CASSLAVFGTGNSPLHF.

Relative to its sample, this clone is medium-sized. CDR3 sequence: CASSGTGTDTQYF. The CDR3 nucleotides read TGTGCCAGCAGTGGGACAGGCACAGATACGCAGTATTTT. This chain links TRBV6-4 with TRBJ2-3, with D perhaps TRBD1 (6 bases). CDR1 is MRHNA, CDR2 SNTAGT, per germline. The CDR3 contains 13 residues. Trimming removed 4 bases from V and 1 base from J, with 6 bases in between.

Only one count was recorded for this clone. The identical CDR3 is also encoded by other nucleotide sequences in the sample. The gene calls are TRBV9 and TRBJ1-2; D ambiguous. V was trimmed by 3 bases and J by 6 bases, leaving 6 bases between them. Germline CDR1 is SGDLS and CDR2 is YYNGEE. The CDR3 runs to 11 residues. CDR3 nucleotides: TGTGCCAGCAGCGCGTTAGATGGCTACACCTTC. Amino acid sequence: CASSALDGYTF.

The V gene is TRBV18, the J gene TRBJ2-3; 9 bases agree with TRBD1. Losses at the gene ends were 3 bases for V and 1 base for J; bases not matched to a gene: 2. Per germline, CDR1 KGHSH and CDR2 LQKENI. The CDR3 totals 15 residues. In DNA, the CDR3 is TGTGCCAGCTCACCTCGGACAGGGGGCACAGATACGCAGTATTTT. Its translation is CASSPRTGGTDTQYF.

The CDR3 loop reads CATRRGRQLFF. CDR3 nucleotide sequence: TGTGCCACCAGGAGGGGTAGGCAACTGTTTTTT. The rearrangement joins TRBV15 to TRBJ1-4; tentative D call: TRBD1 (5 bases). The CDR3 runs to 11 residues. Trimming took 6 bases from V and 12 from J, leaving 11 bases between them. CDR1 and CDR2 (germline): LNHNV, YYDKDF (reference sequence).

The V and J genes are TRBV6-6 and TRBJ2-5; 7 positions match TRBD2. The CDR3 extends over 14 amino acids. Unmatched junction bases numbered 1, after V lost 2 bases and J lost 1 base. Per the germline V gene, CDR1 is MNHNY and CDR2 is SVGAGI (reference sequence). This chain's CDR3 is CASSYGGVQETQYF. CDR3 nucleotides: TGTGCCAGCAGTTACGGGGGGGTCCAAGAGACCCAGTACTTC.

Comments on this clone: A junction boundary mismatches the germline segment, possibly from a read error. The same CDR3 arises from other DNA sequences in this sample as well. This rearrangement joins TRBV2 to TRBJ1-1; D gene unclear. This CDR3 comprises 14 residues. Germline V gene data show CDR1 as SNHLY and CDR2 as FYNNEI. CDR3 DNA sequence: TGTGCCAGCAGTCTAGAATCCATGAACACTGAGGCTTTCTTT. This sequence encodes CASSLESMNTEAFF.

This clone was picked up one time. The chain is built from TRBV29-1 and TRBJ1-1, with 9 bases that match TRBD1. J was trimmed by 2 bases and V by 7 bases; bases with no gene match: 8. The length of the CDR3 is 14 residues. Germline V CDR1 and CDR2: SQVTM, ANQGSEA. DNA for the CDR3: TGCAGCGCCGATGGGGACAGGGATAACACTGAAGCTTTCTTT. It codes for CSADGDRDNTEAFF.

For the CDR3, the DNA is TGTGCCAGTACCCCCGACTTTGCGACAGGGACCAATTTTGGAAAACTGTTTTTT. Translation gives CASTPDFATGTNFGKLFF. The genes are TRBV19 and TRBJ1-4; 7 nucleotides align to TRBD1. V was clipped by 7 bases and J by 10 bases; unmatched bases: 24. The CDR3 covers 18 residues. Germline assignment: CDR1 LNHDA and CDR2 SQIVND (reference sequence).

As for this clone: This same CDR3 is encoded by further DNA sequences in the sample. CDR3 in DNA: TGTGCCAGCAGTGGGGGACAGGGGGAAACCGAAGCTTTCTTT. Protein product: CASSGGQGETEAFF. This chain links TRBV6-1 with TRBJ1-1; 11 bases map to TRBD1. Germline loops: CDR1 MNHNS, CDR2 SASEGT. J was trimmed by 8 bases and V by 4 bases; bases with no gene match: 6. There are 14 residues in the CDR3.

On this clone itself: One end of the junction fails to match germline, which may point to a read error. This sequence joins TRBV5-1 and TRBJ2-4; 7 bases match TRBD1. This CDR3 is built from 11 residues. Germline lookup yields CDR1 SGHRS and CDR2 YFSETQ. CDR3 in DNA: TGCGCCAGCAGCTTGGGACAGGGATTACACTTC. Protein sequence: CASSLGQGLHF.

The J gene is TRBJ2-1, the V gene TRBV5-4; 7 bases line up with TRBD1. The CDR3 spans 15 residues. V shed 3 bases and J 7 bases; nucleotides not matched to a gene: 10. Germline V gives CDR1 SGHNT, CDR2 YYREEE (reference sequence). The CDR3 loop is CASSSPFTGVNEQFF. The CDR3 DNA reads TGTGCCAGCAGCTCCCCTTTTACAGGGGTTAATGAGCAGTTCTTC.

The chain is built from TRBV7-9 and TRBJ1-5, with D unclear. CDR1 SEHNR and CDR2 FQNEAQ come from the germline V gene (reference sequence). V shed 0 bases and J shed 5 bases, with 2 bases lying between them. CDR3 size: 12 residues. CDR3 region: CASSLADQPQHF. CDR3 nucleotides: TGTGCCAGCAGCTTAGCAGATCAGCCCCAGCATTTT.

The gene calls are TRBV5-1 and TRBJ1-2; 8 nucleotides line up with TRBD1. In germline, CDR1 is SGHRS, CDR2 YFSETQ. V trimming: 0 bases; J trimming: 8 bases; junction bases outside the gene matches: 6. The CDR3 loop spans 14 amino acids. The CDR3 DNA reads as TGCGCCAGCAGCTTGGAGCAGGGGGCGGAGGGCTACACCTTC. This translates into CASSLEQGAEGYTF.

This clone has a handful of counts. The V and J genes are TRBV5-1 and TRBJ1-1, with TRBD1 matching over 8 bases. The CDR3 is 15 residues long. Germline lookup yields CDR1 SGHRS and CDR2 YFSETQ. Unmatched junction bases numbered 2, after V lost 0 bases and J lost 1 base. CDR3 nucleotides: TGCGCCAGCAGCTTGGTTCAGGGGGCGAACACTGAAGCTTTCTTT. Amino acid sequence: CASSLVQGANTEAFF. Full variable domain (remainder filled in from reference TRBV5-1 and TRBJ1-1): KAGVTQTPRYLIKTRGQQVTLSCSPISGHRSVSWYQQTPGQGLQFLFEYFSETQRNKGNFPGRFSGRQFSNSRSEMNVSTLELGDSALYLCASSLVQGANTEAFFGQGTRLTVV.

This clone was detected only once. The J gene is TRBJ1-1, the V gene TRBV5-1; D call uncertain. Trimming shortened V by 1 base and J by 8 bases, and 18 bases separated the two germline ends. Germline loops: CDR1 SGHRS, CDR2 YFSETQ. The CDR3 extends over 15 amino acids. Here the CDR3 reads CASSLSSTVGTEAFF. CDR3 DNA: TGCGCCAGCAGCTTGTCTTCTACGGTCGGAACAGAAGCTTTCTTT.

V and J are TRBV11-2 and TRBJ1-6, with D uncertain. The CDR3 runs to 14 residues. In germline, CDR1 is SGHAT, CDR2 FQNNGV. Trimming shortened V by 5 bases and J by 7 bases, and 12 bases separated the two germline ends. In nucleotides, the CDR3 is TGTGCCAGCAGCATCCCGGGAACAAATTCACCCCTCCACTTT. Residues: CASSIPGTNSPLHF.

The chain joins TRBV5-1 to TRBJ2-3; TRBD2 is a possible D gene (5 bases). CDR1 is SGHRS and CDR2 is YFSETQ in the germline V gene. V was clipped by 0 bases and J by 1 base, with 9 bases between them. CDR3 length: 15 residues. The CDR3 coding sequence is TGCGCCAGCAGCTTGGCCGGGATAGGCACAGATACGCAGTATTTT. The encoded protein is CASSLAGIGTDTQYF.

This chain joins TRBV11-2 and TRBJ2-1, with D perhaps given as TRBD1 or TRBD2 (5 bases each). The CDR3 loop spans 15 amino acids. Germline values: CDR1 SGHAT, CDR2 FQNNGV. V dropped 0 bases and J dropped 6 bases, with 12 bases sitting between them. The CDR3 DNA reads as TGTGCCAGCAGCTTAGAAGACGGGGCGGGCAATGAGCAGTTCTTC. Translating it yields CASSLEDGAGNEQFF. The entire variable domain, with the rest obtained from reference TRBV11-2 and TRBJ2-1, is as follows: EAGVAQSPRYKIIEKRQSVAFWCNPISGHATLYWYQQILGQGPKLLIQFQNNGVVDDSQLPKDRFSAERLKGVDSTLKIQPAKLEDSAVYLCASSLEDGAGNEQFFGPGTRLTVL.

The chain combines TRBV19 with TRBJ2-4; 11 bases are shared with TRBD2. CDR1 LNHDA and CDR2 SQIVND come from the germline V gene (reference sequence). With V trimmed by 4 bases and J by 8 bases, 10 bases remained unmatched. This CDR3 has 16 residues. The DNA of the CDR3 is TGTGCCAGTAGTAATAGCGGGGGGGCCTCATCTTACATTCAGTACTTC. It encodes CASSNSGGASSYIQYF.

The chain links TRBV7-9 to TRBJ1-3; D is unresolved. The CDR3 totals 13 residues. The germline V gene has CDR1 SEHNR and CDR2 FQNEAQ (reference sequence). V lost 1 base, J lost 5 bases, and 6 bases lay in between. In nucleotides, the CDR3 is TGTGCCAGCAGCTTAGGGTTCCGAAACACCATATATTTT. It yields the protein CASSLGFRNTIYF.

V and J are TRBV13 and TRBJ2-7, with TRBD2 as a possible D gene (5 bases). The V and J ends lost 5 bases and 1 base respectively, with 12 bases between them. CDR3 size: 14 residues. In germline, CDR1 is PRHDT, CDR2 FYEKMQ (reference sequence). Written as DNA, the CDR3 is TGTGCCAGCAGCATGGGAGCCCAGTCCTACGAGCAGTACTTC. Protein product: CASSMGAQSYEQYF. The variable domain in full, completed from reference TRBV13 and TRBJ2-7, reads AAGVIQSPRHLIKEKRETATLKCYPIPRHDTVYWYQQGPGQDPQFLISFYEKMQSDKGSIPDRFSAQQFSDYHSELNMSSLELGDSALYFCASSMGAQSYEQYFGPGTRLTVT.

The J gene is TRBJ1-1, the V gene TRBV19, with 10 bases that match TRBD1. This CDR3 is built from 15 residues. CDR1 is LNHDA and CDR2 is SQIVND in the germline V gene (reference sequence). Losses at the gene ends were 5 bases for V and 5 bases for J; bases not matched to a gene: 8. The CDR3 DNA reads as TGTGCCAGTAGTCTCGGGACAGGGGTTTCGACTGAAGCTTTCTTT. Amino acids: CASSLGTGVSTEAFF.

The chain links TRBV5-5 to TRBJ1-4; D gene uncertain. V dropped 3 bases and J dropped 1 base, with 10 bases sitting between them. Germline assignment: CDR1 SGHKS and CDR2 YYEKEE (reference sequence). The CDR3 consists of 15 residues. The CDR3 bases are TGTGCCAGCAGCTCAAGCCTTCAAACTAATGAAAAACTGTTTTTT. It encodes CASSSSLQTNEKLFF.

The gene calls are TRBV10-3 and TRBJ1-1; TRBD1 agrees at 7 bases. CDR3 length: 17 residues. Germline lookup yields CDR1 ENHRY and CDR2 SYGVKD. V lost 2 bases, J lost 0 bases, and 9 bases stayed unmatched. CDR3 loop: CAISEAQGETMNTEAFF. The CDR3 DNA sequence: TGTGCCATCAGTGAGGCCCAGGGGGAAACCATGAACACTGAAGCTTTCTTT.

The CDR3 DNA follows: TGCGCCAGCAGCCAAAATAATGGCGAGATAGCGTACTTC. Residues: CASSQNNGEIAYF. The chain has TRBV5-1 and TRBJ2-7; D is undetermined. This CDR3 is 13 amino acids long. Germline V gene sequence: CDR1 SGHRS, CDR2 YFSETQ. With 4 bases removed from V and 12 bases from J, the gap between germline ends came to 20 bases.

This clone was observed once. The J gene is TRBJ2-5, the V gene TRBV29-1; 7 bases match TRBD1. V gave up 1 base and J gave up 1 base; unmatched junction bases: 0. Germline V gene sequence: CDR1 SQVTM, CDR2 ANQGSEA. This CDR3 region has 13 residues. CDR3 sequence reads: CSVEGTGQETQYF. The CDR3 bases are TGCAGCGTTGAAGGGACAGGCCAAGAGACCCAGTACTTC.